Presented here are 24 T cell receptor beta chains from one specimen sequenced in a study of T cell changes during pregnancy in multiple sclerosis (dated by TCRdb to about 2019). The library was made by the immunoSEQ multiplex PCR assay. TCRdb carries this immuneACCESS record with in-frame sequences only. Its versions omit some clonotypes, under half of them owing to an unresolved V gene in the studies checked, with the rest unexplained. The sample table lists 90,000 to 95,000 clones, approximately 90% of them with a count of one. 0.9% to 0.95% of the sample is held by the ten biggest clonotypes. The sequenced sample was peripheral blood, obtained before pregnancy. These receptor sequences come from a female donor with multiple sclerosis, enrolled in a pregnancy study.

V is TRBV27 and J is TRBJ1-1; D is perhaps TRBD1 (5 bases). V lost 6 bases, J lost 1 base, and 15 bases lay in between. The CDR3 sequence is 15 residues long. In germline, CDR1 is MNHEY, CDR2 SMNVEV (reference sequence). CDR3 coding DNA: TGTGCCAGCAGACGTGCGGGACGCAAGAACACTGAAGCTTTCTTT. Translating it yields CASRRAGRKNTEAFF.

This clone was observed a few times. CDR3 nucleotide sequence: TGCAGTGCCTTCGACTCGGTTGAAGCTTTCTTT. Encoded protein: CSAFDSVEAFF. The rearrangement uses TRBV20-1 and TRBJ1-1, with unresolved D. The ends were cut back, 6 bases at V and 7 bases at J, with 12 bases in the middle. CDR3 length equals 11 residues. Germline V gene data show CDR1 as DFQATT and CDR2 as SNEGSKA (reference sequence).

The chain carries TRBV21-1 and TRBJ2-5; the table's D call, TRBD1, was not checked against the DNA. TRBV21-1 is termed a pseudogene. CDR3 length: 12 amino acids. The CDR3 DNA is TGTGCCAGCAGTACAGGGGAAGAGACCCAGTACTTC. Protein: CASSTGEETQYF.

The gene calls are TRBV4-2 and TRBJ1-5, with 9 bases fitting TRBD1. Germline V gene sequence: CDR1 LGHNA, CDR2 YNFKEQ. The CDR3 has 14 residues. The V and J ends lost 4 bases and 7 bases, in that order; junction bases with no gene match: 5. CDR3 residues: CASSRGQGSQPQHF. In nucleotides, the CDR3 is TGTGCCAGCAGCCGTGGACAGGGGAGCCAGCCCCAGCATTTT.

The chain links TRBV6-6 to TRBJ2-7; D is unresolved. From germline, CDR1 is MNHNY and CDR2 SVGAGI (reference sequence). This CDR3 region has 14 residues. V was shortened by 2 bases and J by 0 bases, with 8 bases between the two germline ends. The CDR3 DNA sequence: TGTGCCAGCAGTTACCGGAGCACCTCCTACGAGCAGTACTTC. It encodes CASSYRSTSYEQYF.

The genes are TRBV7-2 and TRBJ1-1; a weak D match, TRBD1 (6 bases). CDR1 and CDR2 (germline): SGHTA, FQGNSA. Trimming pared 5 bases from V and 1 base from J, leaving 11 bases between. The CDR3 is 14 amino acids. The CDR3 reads CASSMDRRNTEAFF. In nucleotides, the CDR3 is TGTGCCAGCAGCATGGACAGACGGAACACTGAAGCTTTCTTT.

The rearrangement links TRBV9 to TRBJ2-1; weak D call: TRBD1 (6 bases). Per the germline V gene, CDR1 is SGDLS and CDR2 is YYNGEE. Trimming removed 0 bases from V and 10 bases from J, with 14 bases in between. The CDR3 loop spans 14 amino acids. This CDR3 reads CASSVGGPVGEQFF. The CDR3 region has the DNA TGTGCCAGCAGCGTAGGGGGGCCAGTCGGAGAGCAGTTCTTC.

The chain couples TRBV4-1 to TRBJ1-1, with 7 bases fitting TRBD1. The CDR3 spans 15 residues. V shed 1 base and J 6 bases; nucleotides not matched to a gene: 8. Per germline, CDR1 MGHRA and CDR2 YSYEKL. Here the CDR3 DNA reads TGCGCCAGCAGCCAAGCCCAGACAGGGCATCCTGAAGCTTTCTTT. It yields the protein CASSQAQTGHPEAFF.

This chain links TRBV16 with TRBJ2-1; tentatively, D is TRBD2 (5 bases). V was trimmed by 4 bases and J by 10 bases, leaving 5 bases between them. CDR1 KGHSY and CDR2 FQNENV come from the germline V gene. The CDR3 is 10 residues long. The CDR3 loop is CASSPGEQFF. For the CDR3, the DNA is TGTGCCAGCAGCCCGGGGGAGCAGTTCTTC.

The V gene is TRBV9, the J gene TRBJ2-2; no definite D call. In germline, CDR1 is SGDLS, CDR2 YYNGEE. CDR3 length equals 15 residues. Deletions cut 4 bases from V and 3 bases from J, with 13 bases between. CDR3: CASSSLDTYTGELFF. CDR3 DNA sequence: TGTGCCAGCAGCTCTTTAGACACTTACACCGGGGAGCTGTTTTTT.

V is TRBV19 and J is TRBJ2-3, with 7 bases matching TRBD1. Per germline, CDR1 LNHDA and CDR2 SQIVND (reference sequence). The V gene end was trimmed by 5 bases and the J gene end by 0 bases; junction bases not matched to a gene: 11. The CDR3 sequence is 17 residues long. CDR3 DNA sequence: TGTGCCAGTAGTTCCTTAAGGGGGCAGGTTAGCACAGATACGCAGTATTTT. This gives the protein CASSSLRGQVSTDTQYF.

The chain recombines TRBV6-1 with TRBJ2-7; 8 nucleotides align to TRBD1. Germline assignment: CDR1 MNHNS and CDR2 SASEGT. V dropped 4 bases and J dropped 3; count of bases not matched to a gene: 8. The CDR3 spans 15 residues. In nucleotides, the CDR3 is TGTGCCAGCAGTGTTATCGGACAGGGAGTCTACGAGCAGTACTTC. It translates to CASSVIGQGVYEQYF.

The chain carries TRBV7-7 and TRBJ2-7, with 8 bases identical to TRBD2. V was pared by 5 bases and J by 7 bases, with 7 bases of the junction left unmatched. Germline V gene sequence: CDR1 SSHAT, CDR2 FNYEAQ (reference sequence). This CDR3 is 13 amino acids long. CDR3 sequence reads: CASSPPGGGEQYF. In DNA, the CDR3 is TGTGCCAGCAGCCCACCGGGCGGGGGGGAGCAGTACTTC. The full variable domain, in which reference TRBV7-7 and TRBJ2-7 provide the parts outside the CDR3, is GAGVSQSPRYKVTKRGQDVTLRCDPISSHATLYWYQQALGQGPEFLTYFNYEAQPDKSGLPSDRFSAERPEGSISTLTIQRTEQRDSAMYRCASSPPGGGEQYFGPGTRLTVT.

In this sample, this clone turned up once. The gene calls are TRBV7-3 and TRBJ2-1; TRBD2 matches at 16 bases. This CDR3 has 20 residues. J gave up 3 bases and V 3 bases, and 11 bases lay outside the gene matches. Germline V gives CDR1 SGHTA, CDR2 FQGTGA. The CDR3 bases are TGTGCCAGCAGCTTGGGGACTAGCGGGGGGGCTAGGGTACTCTACAATGAGCAGTTCTTC. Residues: CASSLGTSGGARVLYNEQFF. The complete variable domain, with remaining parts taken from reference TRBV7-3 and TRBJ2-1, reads GAGVSQTPSNKVTEKGKYVELRCDPISGHTALYWYRQSLGQGPEFLIYFQGTGAADDSGLPNDRFFAVRPEGSVSTLKIQRTERGDSAVYLCASSLGTSGGARVLYNEQFFGPGTRLTVL.

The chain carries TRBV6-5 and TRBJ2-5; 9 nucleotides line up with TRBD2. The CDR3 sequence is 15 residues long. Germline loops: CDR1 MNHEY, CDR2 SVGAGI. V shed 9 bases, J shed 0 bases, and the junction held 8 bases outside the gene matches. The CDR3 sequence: CASSSSGGYQETQYF. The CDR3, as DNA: TGTGCCAGTTCCAGTAGCGGGGGTTACCAAGAGACCCAGTACTTC.

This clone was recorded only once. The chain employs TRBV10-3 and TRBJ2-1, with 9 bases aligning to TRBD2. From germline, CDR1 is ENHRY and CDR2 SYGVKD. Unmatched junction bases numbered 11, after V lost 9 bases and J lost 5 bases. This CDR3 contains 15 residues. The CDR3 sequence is CAISYSGSLNNEQFF. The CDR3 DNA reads TGTGCCATTTCGTATAGCGGGAGTCTCAACAATGAGCAGTTCTTC.

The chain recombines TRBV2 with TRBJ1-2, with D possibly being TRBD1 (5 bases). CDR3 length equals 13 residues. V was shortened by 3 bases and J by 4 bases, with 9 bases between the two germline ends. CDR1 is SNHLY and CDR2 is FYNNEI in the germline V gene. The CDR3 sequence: CASSDGAVYGYTF. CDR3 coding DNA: TGTGCCAGCAGTGATGGGGCAGTCTATGGCTACACCTTC.

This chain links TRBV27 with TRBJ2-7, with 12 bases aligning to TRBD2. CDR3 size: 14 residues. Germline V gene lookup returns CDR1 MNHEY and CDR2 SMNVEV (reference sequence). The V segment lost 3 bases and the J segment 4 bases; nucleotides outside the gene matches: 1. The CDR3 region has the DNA TGTGCCAGCAGTTTGACTAGCGGGAGTTACGAGCAGTACTTC. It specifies CASSLTSGSYEQYF.

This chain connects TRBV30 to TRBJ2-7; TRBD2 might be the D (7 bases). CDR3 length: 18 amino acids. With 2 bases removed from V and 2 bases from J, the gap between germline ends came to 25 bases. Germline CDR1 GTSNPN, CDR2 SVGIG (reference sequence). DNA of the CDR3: TGTGCCTGGAGTCCCGAAGGGGGGCAATGGCGGGAGACCTACGAGCAGTACTTC. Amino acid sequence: CAWSPEGGQWRETYEQYF.

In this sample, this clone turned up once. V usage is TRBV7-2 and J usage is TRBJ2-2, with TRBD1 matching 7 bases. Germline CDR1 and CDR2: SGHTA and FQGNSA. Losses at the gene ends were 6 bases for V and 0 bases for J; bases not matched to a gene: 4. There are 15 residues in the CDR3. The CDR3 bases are TGTGCCAGCAGGGCCGGGACAGCGAACACCGGGGAGCTGTTTTTT. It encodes CASRAGTANTGELFF.

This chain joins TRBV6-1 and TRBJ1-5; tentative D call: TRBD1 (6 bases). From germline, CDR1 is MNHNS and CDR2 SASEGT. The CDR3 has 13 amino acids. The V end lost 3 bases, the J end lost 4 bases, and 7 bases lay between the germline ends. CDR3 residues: CASSETGNQPQHF. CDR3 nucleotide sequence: TGTGCCAGCAGTGAGACAGGTAATCAGCCCCAGCATTTT.

DNA for the CDR3: TGTGCCATCAGTAAGCAGGGACAGGGGAACATTCAGTACTTC. It specifies CAISKQGQGNIQYF. The gene calls are TRBV10-3 and TRBJ2-4; 10 positions match TRBD1. Germline V lookup: CDR1 ENHRY, CDR2 SYGVKD. The CDR3 consists of 14 residues. The ends lost 5 bases at V and 7 bases at J; junction bases unmatched: 5.

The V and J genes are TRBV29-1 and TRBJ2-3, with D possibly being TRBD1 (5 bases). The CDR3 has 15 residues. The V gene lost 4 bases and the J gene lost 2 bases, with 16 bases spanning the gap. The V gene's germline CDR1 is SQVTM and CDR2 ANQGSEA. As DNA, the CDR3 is TGCAGCGTTGGTTCTTCAGGGTTTTCCACAGATACGCAGTATTTT. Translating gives CSVGSSGFSTDTQYF.

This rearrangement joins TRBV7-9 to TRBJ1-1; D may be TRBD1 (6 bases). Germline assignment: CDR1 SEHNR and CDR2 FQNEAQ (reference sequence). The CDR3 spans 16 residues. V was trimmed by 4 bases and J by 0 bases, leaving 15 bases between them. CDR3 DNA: TGTGCCAGCAGCTCTGTCCCTACAGGGTTGAACACTGAAGCTTTCTTT. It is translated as CASSSVPTGLNTEAFF.